Listed here is a single TCR beta chain. The CDR3 runs 17 residues. The germline V gene has CDR1 LNHDA and CDR2 SQIVND (reference sequence). With 5 bases clipped from V and 0 bases from J, the junction kept 7 bases outside the gene matches. In the authors' methods: Amplification of reference gene primers was used by the study to estimate nucleated cell counts. The table came from immunoSEQ multiplex PCR; TCRdb's copy has only in-frame clones and leaves some out. The V and J calls and clone size were taken over from that table, and D and trimming were inferred from the DNA. This sample has approximately 290,000 clones; 70% to 90% occur once, and the top ten carry about 0.9%. The data were obtained in a study of blood T cell repertoires in COVID-19. Study-level background: Sources were T cells, B-cell-depleted T cells, or PBMCs; the material itself was cDNA or gDNA.

Seattle researchers signed up patients amid active infection and tracked them longitudinally. The sequencing sample was made of peripheral blood. The chain combines TRBV19 with TRBJ2-6; 7 positions match TRBD1. The clonotype was recovered from a human donor with COVID-19, enrolled during active disease. The donor label of this sample is uncertain. The DNA of the CDR3 is TGTGCCAGTAGTGCCGGGACAGTTGTCTCTGGGGCCAACGTCCTGACTTTC. It is translated as CASSAGTVVSGANVLTF. Variable domain in full (rest from reference TRBV19 and TRBJ2-6): DGGITQSPKYLFRKEGQNVTLSCEQNLNHDAMYWYRQDPGQGLRLIYYSQIVNDFQKGDIAEGYSVSREKKESFPLTVTSAQKNPTAFYLCASSAGTVVSGANVLTFGAGSRLTVL.